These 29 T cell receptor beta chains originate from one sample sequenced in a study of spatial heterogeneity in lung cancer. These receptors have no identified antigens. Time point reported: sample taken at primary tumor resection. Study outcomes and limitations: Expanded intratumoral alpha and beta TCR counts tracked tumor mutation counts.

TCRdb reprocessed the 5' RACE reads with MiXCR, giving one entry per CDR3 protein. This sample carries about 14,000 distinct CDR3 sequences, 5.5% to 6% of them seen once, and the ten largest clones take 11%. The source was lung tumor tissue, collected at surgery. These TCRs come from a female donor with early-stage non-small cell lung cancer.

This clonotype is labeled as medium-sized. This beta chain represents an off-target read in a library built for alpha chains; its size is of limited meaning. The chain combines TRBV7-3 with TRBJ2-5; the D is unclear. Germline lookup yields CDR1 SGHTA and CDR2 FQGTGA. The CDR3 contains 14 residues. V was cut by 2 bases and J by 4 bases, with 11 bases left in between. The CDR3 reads CASSLHGGSETQYF. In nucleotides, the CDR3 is TGTGCCAGCAGCTTACACGGTGGGTCAGAGACCCAGTACTTC.

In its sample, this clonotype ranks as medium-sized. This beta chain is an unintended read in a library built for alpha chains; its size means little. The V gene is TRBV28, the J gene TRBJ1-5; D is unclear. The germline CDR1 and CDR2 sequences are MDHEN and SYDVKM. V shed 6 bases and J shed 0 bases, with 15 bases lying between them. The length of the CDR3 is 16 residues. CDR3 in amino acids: CASSPRGYHSNQPQHF. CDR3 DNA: TGTGCCAGCAGCCCTCGAGGGTACCATAGCAATCAGCCCCAGCATTTT.

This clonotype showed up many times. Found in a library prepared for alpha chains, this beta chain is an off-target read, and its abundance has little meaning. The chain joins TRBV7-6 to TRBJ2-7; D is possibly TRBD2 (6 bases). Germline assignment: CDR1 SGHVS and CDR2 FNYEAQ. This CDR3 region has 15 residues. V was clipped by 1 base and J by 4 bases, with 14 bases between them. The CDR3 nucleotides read TGTGCCAGCAGCTTAGGACACATGGGAGGTTACGAGCAGTACTTC. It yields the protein CASSLGHMGGYEQYF.

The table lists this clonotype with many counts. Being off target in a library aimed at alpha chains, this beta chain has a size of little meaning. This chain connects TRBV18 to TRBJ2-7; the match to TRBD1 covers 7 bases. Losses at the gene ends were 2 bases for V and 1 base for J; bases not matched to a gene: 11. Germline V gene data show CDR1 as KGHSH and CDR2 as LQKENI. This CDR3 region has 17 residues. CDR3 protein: CASSPMTGPKRSYEQYF. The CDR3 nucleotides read TGTGCCAGCTCACCAATGACAGGGCCTAAGAGGTCCTACGAGCAGTACTTC.

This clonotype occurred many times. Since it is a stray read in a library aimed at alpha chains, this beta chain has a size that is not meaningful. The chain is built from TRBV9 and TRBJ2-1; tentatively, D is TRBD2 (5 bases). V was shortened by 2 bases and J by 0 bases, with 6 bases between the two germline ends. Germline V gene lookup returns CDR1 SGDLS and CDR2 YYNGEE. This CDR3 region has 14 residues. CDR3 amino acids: CASSVGLSYNEQFF. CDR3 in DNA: TGTGCCAGCAGCGTCGGACTCTCCTACAATGAGCAGTTCTTC.

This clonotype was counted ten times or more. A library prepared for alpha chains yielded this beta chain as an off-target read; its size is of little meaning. The CDR3 spells CASSFIRGQYHEQYF. The CDR3 region has the DNA TGTGCCAGCAGTTTCATCAGGGGCCAGTACCACGAGCAGTACTTC. The chain employs TRBV28 and TRBJ2-7; a weak D match, TRBD1 (6 bases). CDR3 length: 15 amino acids. V was trimmed by 3 bases and J by 5 bases, leaving 17 bases between them. The germline CDR1 and CDR2 sequences are MDHEN and SYDVKM.

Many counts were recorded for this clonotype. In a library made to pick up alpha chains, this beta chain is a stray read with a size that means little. The CDR3 nucleotides are TGCAGTGCTAGCGGGCCCACAGATACGCAGTATTTT. Its translation: CSASGPTDTQYF. The rearrangement joins TRBV20-1 to TRBJ2-3; D remains unclear. The ends were cut back, 3 bases at V and 2 bases at J, with 6 bases in the middle. Germline loops: CDR1 DFQATT, CDR2 SNEGSKA (reference sequence). The CDR3 sequence is 12 residues long.

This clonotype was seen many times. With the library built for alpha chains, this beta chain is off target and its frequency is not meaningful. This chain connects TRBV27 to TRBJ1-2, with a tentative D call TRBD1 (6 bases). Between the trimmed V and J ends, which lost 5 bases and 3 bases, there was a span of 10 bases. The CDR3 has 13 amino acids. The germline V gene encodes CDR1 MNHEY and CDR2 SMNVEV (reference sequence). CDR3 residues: CASSRTDYYGYTF. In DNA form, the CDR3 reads TGTGCCAGCAGTCGGACAGACTACTATGGCTACACCTTC.

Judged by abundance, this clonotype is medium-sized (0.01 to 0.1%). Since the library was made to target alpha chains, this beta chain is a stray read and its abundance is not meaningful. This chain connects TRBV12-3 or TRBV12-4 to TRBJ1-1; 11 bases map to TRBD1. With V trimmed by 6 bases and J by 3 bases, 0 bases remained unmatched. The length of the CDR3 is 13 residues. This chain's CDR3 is CASRGQGDTEAFF. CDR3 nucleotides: TGTGCCAGCAGGGGACAGGGGGACACTGAAGCTTTCTTT.

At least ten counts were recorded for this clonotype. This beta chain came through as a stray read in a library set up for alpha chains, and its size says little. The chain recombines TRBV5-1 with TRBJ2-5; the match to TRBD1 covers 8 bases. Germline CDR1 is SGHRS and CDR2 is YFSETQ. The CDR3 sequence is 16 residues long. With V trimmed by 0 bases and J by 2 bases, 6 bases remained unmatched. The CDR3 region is CASSLAGGGGQETQYF. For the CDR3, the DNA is TGCGCCAGCAGCTTGGCAGGGGGCGGAGGGCAAGAGACCCAGTACTTC.

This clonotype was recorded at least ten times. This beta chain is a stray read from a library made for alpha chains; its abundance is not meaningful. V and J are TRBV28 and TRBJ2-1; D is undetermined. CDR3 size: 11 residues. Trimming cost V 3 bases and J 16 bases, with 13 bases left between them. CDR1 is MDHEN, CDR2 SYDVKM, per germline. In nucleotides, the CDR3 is TGTGCCAGCAGTTTTGGGCCTGTTCACTTCTTC. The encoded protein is CASSFGPVHFF.

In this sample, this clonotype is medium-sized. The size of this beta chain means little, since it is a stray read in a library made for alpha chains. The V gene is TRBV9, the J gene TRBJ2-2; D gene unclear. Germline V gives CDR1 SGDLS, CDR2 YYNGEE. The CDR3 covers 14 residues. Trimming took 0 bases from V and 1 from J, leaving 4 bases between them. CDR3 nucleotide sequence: TGTGCCAGCAGCGTAGAGTTGAACACCGGGGAGCTGTTTTTT. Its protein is CASSVELNTGELFF.

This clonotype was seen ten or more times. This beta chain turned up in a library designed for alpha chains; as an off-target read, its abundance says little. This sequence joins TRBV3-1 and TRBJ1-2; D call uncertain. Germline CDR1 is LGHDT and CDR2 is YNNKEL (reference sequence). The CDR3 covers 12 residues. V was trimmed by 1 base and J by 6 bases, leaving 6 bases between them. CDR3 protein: CASSQAYHGYTF. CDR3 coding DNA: TGTGCCAGCAGCCAAGCGTACCATGGCTACACCTTC.

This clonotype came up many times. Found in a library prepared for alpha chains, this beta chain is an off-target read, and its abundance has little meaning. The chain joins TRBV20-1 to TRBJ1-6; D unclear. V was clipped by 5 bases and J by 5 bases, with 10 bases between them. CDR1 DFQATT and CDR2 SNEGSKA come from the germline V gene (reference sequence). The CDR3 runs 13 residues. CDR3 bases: TGCAGTGCTGCTCCGGGTGATAATTCACCCCTCCACTTT. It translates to CSAAPGDNSPLHF.

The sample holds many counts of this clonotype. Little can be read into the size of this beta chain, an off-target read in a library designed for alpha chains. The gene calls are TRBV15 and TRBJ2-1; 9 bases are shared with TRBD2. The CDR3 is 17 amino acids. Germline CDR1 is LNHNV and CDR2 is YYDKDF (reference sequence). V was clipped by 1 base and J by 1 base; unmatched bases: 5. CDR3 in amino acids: CATSRVPRGGSYNEQFF. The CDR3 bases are TGTGCCACCAGCAGAGTTCCGCGGGGGGGTTCCTACAATGAGCAGTTCTTC.

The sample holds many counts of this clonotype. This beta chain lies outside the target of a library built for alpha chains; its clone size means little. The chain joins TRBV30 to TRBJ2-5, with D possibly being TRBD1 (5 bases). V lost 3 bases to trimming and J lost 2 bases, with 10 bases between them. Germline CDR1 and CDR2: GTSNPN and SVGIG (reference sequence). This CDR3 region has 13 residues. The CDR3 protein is CAWSRATQETQYF. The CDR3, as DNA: TGTGCCTGGAGCAGGGCTACACAAGAGACCCAGTACTTC.

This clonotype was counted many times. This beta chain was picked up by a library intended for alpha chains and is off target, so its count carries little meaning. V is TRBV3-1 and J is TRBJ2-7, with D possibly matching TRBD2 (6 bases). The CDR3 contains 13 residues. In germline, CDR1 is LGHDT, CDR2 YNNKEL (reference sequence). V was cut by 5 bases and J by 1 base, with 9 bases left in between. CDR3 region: CASSRGLSYEQYF. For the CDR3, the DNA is TGTGCCAGCAGCAGGGGACTGTCCTACGAGCAGTACTTC.

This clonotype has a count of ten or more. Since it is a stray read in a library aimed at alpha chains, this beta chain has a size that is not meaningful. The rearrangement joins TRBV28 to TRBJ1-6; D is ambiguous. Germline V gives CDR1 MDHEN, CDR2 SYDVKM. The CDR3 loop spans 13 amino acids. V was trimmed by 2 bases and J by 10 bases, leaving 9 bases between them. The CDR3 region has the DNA TGTGCCAGCAGTTTACGGGTCGCCTCACCCCTCCACTTT. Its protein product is CASSLRVASPLHF. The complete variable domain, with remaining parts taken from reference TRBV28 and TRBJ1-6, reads DVKVTQSSRYLVKRTGEKVFLECVQDMDHENMFWYRQDPGLGLRLIYFSYDVKMKEKGDIPEGYSVSREKKERFSLILESASTNQTSMYLCASSLRVASPLHFGNGTRLTVT.

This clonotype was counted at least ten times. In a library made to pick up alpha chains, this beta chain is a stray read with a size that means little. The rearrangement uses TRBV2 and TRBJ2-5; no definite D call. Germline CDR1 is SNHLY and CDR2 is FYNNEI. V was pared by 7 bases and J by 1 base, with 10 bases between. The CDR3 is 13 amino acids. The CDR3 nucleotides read TGTGCCAGCACAGGCTCCTCCCAAGAGACCCAGTACTTC. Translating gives CASTGSSQETQYF.

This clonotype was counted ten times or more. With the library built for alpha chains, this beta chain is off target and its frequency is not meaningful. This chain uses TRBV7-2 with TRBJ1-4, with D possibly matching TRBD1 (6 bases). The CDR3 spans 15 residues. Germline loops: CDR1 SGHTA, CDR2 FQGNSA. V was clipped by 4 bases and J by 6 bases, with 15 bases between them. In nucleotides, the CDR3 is TGTGCCAGCAGCTACCACAGGGCTGAGGATGAAAAACTGTTTTTT. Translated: CASSYHRAEDEKLFF.

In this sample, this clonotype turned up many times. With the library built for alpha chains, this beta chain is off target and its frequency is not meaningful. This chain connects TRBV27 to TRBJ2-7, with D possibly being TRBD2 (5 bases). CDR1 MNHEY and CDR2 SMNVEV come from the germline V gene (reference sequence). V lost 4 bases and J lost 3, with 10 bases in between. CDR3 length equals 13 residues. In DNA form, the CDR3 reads TGTGCCAGCAGTTCGGCCAGCGGCTACGAGCAGTACTTC. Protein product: CASSSASGYEQYF.

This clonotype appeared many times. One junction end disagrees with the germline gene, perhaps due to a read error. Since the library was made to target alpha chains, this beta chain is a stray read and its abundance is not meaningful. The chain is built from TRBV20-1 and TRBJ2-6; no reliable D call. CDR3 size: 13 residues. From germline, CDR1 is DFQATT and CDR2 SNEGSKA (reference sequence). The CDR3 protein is CSARSSRANVLTF. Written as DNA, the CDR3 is TGCAGTGCTAGAAGCTCTCGGGCCAACGTCCTGACTTTC.

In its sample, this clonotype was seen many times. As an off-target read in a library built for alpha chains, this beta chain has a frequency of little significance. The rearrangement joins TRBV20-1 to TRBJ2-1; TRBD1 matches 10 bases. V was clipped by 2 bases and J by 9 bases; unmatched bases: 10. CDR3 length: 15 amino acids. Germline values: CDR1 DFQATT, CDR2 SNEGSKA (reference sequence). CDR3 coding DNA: TGCAGTGCTAGACCACCGCGACAGGGGGCAGGTGAGCAGTTCTTC. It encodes CSARPPRQGAGEQFF.

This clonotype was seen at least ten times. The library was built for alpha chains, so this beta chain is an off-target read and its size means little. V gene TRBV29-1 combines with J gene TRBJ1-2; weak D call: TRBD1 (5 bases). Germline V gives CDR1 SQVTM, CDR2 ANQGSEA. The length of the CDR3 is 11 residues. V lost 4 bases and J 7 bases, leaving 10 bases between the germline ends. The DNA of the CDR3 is TGCAGCGTTGTTGGGGGAGCTGGCTACACCTTC. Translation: CSVVGGAGYTF. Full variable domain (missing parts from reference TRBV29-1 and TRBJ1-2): SAVISQKPSRDICQRGTSLTIQCQVDSQVTMMFWYRQQPGQSLTLIATANQGSEATYESGFVIDKFPISRPNLTFSTLTVSNMSPEDSSIYLCSVVGGAGYTFGSGTRLTVV.

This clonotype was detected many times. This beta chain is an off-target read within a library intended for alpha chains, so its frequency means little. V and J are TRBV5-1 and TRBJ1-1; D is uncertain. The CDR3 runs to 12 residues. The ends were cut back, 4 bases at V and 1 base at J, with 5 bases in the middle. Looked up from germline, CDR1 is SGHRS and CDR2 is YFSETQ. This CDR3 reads CASSRQNTEAFF. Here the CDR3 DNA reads TGCGCCAGCAGCAGACAGAACACTGAAGCTTTCTTT.

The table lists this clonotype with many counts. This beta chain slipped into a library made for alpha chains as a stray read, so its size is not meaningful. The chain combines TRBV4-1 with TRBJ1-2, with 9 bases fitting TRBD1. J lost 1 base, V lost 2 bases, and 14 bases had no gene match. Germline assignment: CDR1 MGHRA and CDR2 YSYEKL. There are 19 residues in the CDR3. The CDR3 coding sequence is TGCGCCAGCAGCCAAATTTGGAGTGGAAGGACAGGGGTTAACTATGGCTACACCTTC. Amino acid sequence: CASSQIWSGRTGVNYGYTF.

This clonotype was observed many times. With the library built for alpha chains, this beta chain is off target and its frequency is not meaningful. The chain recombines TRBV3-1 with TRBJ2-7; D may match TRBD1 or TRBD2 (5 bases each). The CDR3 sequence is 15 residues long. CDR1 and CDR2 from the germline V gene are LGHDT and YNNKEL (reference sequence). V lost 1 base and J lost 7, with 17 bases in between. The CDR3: CASSQATGRQKEQYF. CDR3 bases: TGTGCCAGCAGCCAAGCCACGGGGCGCCAGAAGGAGCAGTACTTC.

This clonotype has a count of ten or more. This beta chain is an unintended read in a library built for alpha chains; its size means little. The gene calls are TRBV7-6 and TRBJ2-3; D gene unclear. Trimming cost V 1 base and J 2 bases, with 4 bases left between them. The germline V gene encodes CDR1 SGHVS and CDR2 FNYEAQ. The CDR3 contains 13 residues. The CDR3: CASSLVHTDTQYF. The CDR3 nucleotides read TGTGCCAGCAGCTTAGTTCACACAGATACGCAGTATTTT.

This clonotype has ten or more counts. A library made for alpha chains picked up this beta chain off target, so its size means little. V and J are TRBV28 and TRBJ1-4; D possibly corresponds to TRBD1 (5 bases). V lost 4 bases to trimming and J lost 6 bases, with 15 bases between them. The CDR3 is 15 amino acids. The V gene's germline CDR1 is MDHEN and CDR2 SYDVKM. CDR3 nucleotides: TGTGCCAGCAGTTCCCCCCCCCAGGGTGATGAAAAACTGTTTTTT. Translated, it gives CASSSPPQGDEKLFF.